This is a list of T cell receptor beta chains from one sample in a study of blood T cell repertoires in COVID-19. Measured with immunoSEQ multiplex PCR; TCRdb has only the in-frame clones, and not every one. The table lists 150,000 to 200,000 clones, about 78% of them singletons. The sequencing input was PBMCs or T cells enriched from blood (not recorded which). These receptor sequences come from a woman aged 45 to 65 who had recovered from COVID-19. Both conserved end residues are part of each CDR3. D genes are given only for firm matches. Rows give clone size only sometimes, using once, few, many, or a class for an expanded clone.

V gene	D gene	J gene	clone size	CDR3 DNA	CDR3 protein
TRBV29-1	TRBD1	TRBJ2-6	NA	TGCAGCGTTGCTGACAGGGGTAGGTCGACCAACGTCCTGACTTTC	CSVADRGRSTNVLTF
TRBV19	TRBD2	TRBJ2-1	NA	TGTGCCAGTAGTGACCTGACTAGCGGCCATCGGAGCAATGAGCAGTTCTTC	CASSDLTSGHRSNEQFF
TRBV7-2	NA	TRBJ1-5	NA	TGTGCCAGCAGCCTTAAGACCCAGGAACAGCCCCAGCATTTT	CASSLKTQEQPQHF
TRBV11-3	TRBD2	TRBJ2-1	NA	TGTGCCAGCAGCTCGAGCGGACTAGCGGTACGTGAGCAGTTCTTC	CASSSSGLAVREQFF
TRBV6-5	TRBD1	TRBJ2-5	NA	TGTGCCAGCAGTATTTGGACAGGGAGGGAGACCCAGTACTTC	CASSIWTGRETQYF
TRBV11-3	NA	TRBJ2-3	NA	TGTGCCAGCAGCACTACTAGCACAGATACGCAGTATTTT	CASSTTSTDTQYF
TRBV20-1	TRBD1	TRBJ1-2	NA	TGCAGTGCTAGGGACAGGGTGGGCTACACCTTC	CSARDRVGYTF
TRBV19	NA	TRBJ1-5	NA	TGTGCCAGTAGTATGGGTGGAGGGACTCCGAATCAGCCCCAGCATTTT	CASSMGGGTPNQPQHF
TRBV19	TRBD2	TRBJ2-2	once	TGTGCCACCTCTGGGGCTAGCGGGAGGGCCCACACCGGGGAGCTGTTTTTT	CATSGASGRAHTGELFF
TRBV5-1	TRBD2	TRBJ2-3	NA	TGCGCCAGCAGCTTAAGCGGGGGTACCACAGATACGCAGTATTTT	CASSLSGGTTDTQYF
TRBV6-5	TRBD2	TRBJ2-5	NA	TGTGCCAGCAGCCTGGGGACTAGCGGAAGAGAGACCCAGTACTTC	CASSLGTSGRETQYF
TRBV28	TRBD2	TRBJ2-7	NA	TGTGCCAGCAGTTCGGCTGGGACTACCTCCTACGAGCAGTACTTC	CASSSAGTTSYEQYF
TRBV7-2	TRBD1	TRBJ2-3	NA	TGTGCCAGCGGAAGACAGGGCGCGGATACGCAGTATTTT	CASGRQGADTQYF
TRBV3-1/TRBV3-2	TRBD2	TRBJ2-7	NA	TGTGCCAGCAGCCACACCGGGACTAGCGGCTACGAGCAGTACTTC	CASSHTGTSGYEQYF
TRBV28	NA	TRBJ2-3	NA	TGTGCCAGCAGGAGGGCCACAGATACGCAGTATTTT	CASRRATDTQYF
TRBV3-1/TRBV3-2	NA	TRBJ1-5	NA	TGTGCCAGCAGCCCCCATCTAGACAGGAGCAATCAGCCCCAGCATTTT	CASSPHLDRSNQPQHF
TRBV7-2	TRBD1	TRBJ1-5	NA	TGTGCCAGCAGCCTAGACAGGGGCGACCAGCATTTT	CASSLDRGDQHF
TRBV5-6	NA	TRBJ2-1	many	TGTGCCAGCAGCGAGACCCGACAGGCACGGGGGTTCTTC	CASSETRQARGFF
TRBV7-2	TRBD2	TRBJ2-1	NA	TGTGCCAGCAGCTTAAGGGGGACTAGCGGGATTCTTTATGAGCAGTTCTTC	CASSLRGTSGILYEQFF
TRBV2	NA	TRBJ2-7	NA	TGTGCCAGCAGCGTCGACAGCTACGAGCAGTACTTC	CASSVDSYEQYF
TRBV4-1	NA	TRBJ2-3	once	TGCGCCAGCAGCCAAGTCGGGTGGACTAGCACAGATACGCAGTATTTT	CASSQVGWTSTDTQYF
TRBV9	TRBD2	TRBJ2-3	NA	TGTGCCAGCAGCGCCGGGACTAGCAGCAATACGCAGTATTTT	CASSAGTSSNTQYF
TRBV4-1	NA	TRBJ1-1	few	TGCGCCAGCAGCCCTCAAGAGGGCGGCACTGAAGCTTTCTTT	CASSPQEGGTEAFF
TRBV27	TRBD2	TRBJ2-3	NA	TGTGCCAGCAGTGTGGGACTAGCGGGAGTGCTTATAGATACGCAGTATTTT	CASSVGLAGVLIDTQYF
TRBV4-1	TRBD1	TRBJ2-2	NA	TGCGCCAGCAGCCAAGAATTTATGACAGGGACATTGACGGACGGGGAGCTGTTTTTT	CASSQEFMTGTLTDGELFF
TRBV29-1	NA	TRBJ1-1	NA	TGCAGCACCACCCAGGCGGGGGGGATCACTGAAGCTTTCTTT	CSTTQAGGITEAFF
TRBV4-1	NA	TRBJ2-2	NA	TGCGCCAGCAGCCATCAGAACACCGGGGAGCTGTTTTTT	CASSHQNTGELFF
TRBV10-3	NA	TRBJ1-2	NA	TGTGCCACCACAACGGGGGGGAGCAACTATGGCTACACCTTC	CATTTGGSNYGYTF
TRBV7-8	NA	TRBJ1-5	once	TGTGCCAGCAGCTTAGAGGAGGGCAGCAATCAGCCCCAGCATTTT	CASSLEEGSNQPQHF
TRBV4-1	TRBD2	TRBJ2-3	NA	TGCGCCAGCAGCCAGACTAGCGGGACTCCCACAGATACGCAGTATTTT	CASSQTSGTPTDTQYF
TRBV6-1	TRBD2	TRBJ2-1	NA	TGTGCCGCCCAAGGGGCGGGAGGAGTAAACAATGAGCAGTTCTTC	CAAQGAGGVNNEQFF
TRBV12-3/TRBV12-4	TRBD2	TRBJ2-4	NA	TGTGCCAGCAGGCCCGGACTAGCTTACATTCAGTACTTC	CASRPGLAYIQYF
TRBV2	TRBD2	TRBJ2-1	NA	TGTGCCAGCAGTGAAGGCGGGAGGTCGAGCTCCTACAATGAGCAGTTCTTC	CASSEGGRSSSYNEQFF
TRBV11-2	TRBD2	TRBJ2-7	NA	TGTGCCAGCAGCAGCGGGAGGGCGTTCCACGAGCAGTACTTC	CASSSGRAFHEQYF
TRBV9	TRBD2	TRBJ2-3	NA	TGTGCCAGCAGCGCCCCAGCCTCTAGCGGGAGGACCACAGATACGCAGTATTTT	CASSAPASSGRTTDTQYF
TRBV2	NA	TRBJ2-7	NA	TGTGCCAGCTTGAGGAGGGAGGAGCAGTACTTC	CASLRREEQYF
TRBV28	NA	TRBJ2-2	NA	TGTGCCAGCGTCGCCACCTTAGCCGGGGGGCCCACCGGGGAGCTGTTTTTT	CASVATLAGGPTGELFF
TRBV7-3	TRBD1	TRBJ1-2	NA	TGTGCCAGCAGCTTCACTTGTGGGTGCCGGGACAGGGCCTATGGCTACACCTTC	CASSFTCGCRDRAYGYTF
TRBV18	NA	TRBJ2-6	NA	TGTGCCAGCTCACCACCCGGGACAACTGGGGCCAACGTCCTGACTTTC	CASSPPGTTGANVLTF
TRBV2	TRBD2	TRBJ2-2	NA	TGTGCCAGCAGTGGAAGCTCGATTGCGGGAGGGGGGACCGGGGAGCTGTTTTTT	CASSGSSIAGGGTGELFF
TRBV9	NA	TRBJ2-1	NA	TGTGCCAGCAGCGTAGCTTTGGGACTCGACAATGAGCAGTTCTTC	CASSVALGLDNEQFF
TRBV6-1	NA	TRBJ2-7	NA	TGTGCCAGCAGTAAAGAACCGCCGCCGTCCCCCGGCGAGCAGTACTTC	CASSKEPPPSPGEQYF